This record concerns one T cell receptor beta chain sequence. The clone's antigen remains unknown. Base quality data are lacking; no much larger clone is found one base away. Patients with autoimmune disease history or receiving systemic immunosuppression were excluded from the trial. In every dose cohort, peripheral blood was drawn for TCR sequencing at baseline, cycle 4 day 1, and cycle 7 day 1. Samples were obtained from an open-label, multicenter, first-in-human phase I dose-escalation trial of ivuxolimab. The trial enrolled adults with locally advanced or metastatic head and neck squamous cell, hepatocellular, melanoma or renal cell carcinoma. Before TCR sequencing, CD4+ T cells and CD8+ T cells were sorted from peripheral blood as separate populations. From a lookup of the germline V gene, CDR1 and CDR2 are SGHDT and YYEEEE. V loses 4 bases of germline sequence and J loses 7 bases, and the interval between the two ends is 14 bases. The CDR3 spans 14 residues, from the cysteine through the phenylalanine. Only CDR3 DNA is held: 42 bases, read in frame from base 1.

The data belong to a study of OX40 agonist ivuxolimab in advanced cancers. Regarding the complete study: The costimulatory receptor OX40 (CD134) was targeted by ivuxolimab, a fully human IgG2 agonistic monoclonal antibody. Partial responses occurred in three dose-escalation patients: two with cutaneous melanoma and one with hepatocellular carcinoma. Peripheral TCRbeta sequencing aimed to test whether ivuxolimab altered TCR sequence diversity and caused clonal T-cell expansion. Prior anti-PD-1, anti-PD-L1 or anti-CTLA-4 therapy was permitted, and checkpoint inhibitors had been received by less than 45% of dose-escalation patients. Among the 52 dose-escalation patients, about 20 had hepatocellular carcinoma, roughly 15 melanoma, 9 renal cell carcinoma and 9 head and neck cancer. The monotherapy dose-escalation portion (N of about 52 patients) of the phase I ivuxolimab trial is reported in the paper. Intravenous ivuxolimab was administered to patients every 2 weeks at six dose levels: 0.01, 0.1, 0.3, 1.5, 3 and 10 mg/kg. In the dose-escalation cohort, roughly four fifths of patients were male, and the mean age was approximately 55 years, with a range of roughly 20 to 79.

Genomic DNA was extracted from sorted cells for sequencing of the TCRbeta CDR3 region. The immunoSEQ Assay was used for sequencing of TCRbeta CDR3 regions. The table comes from immuneACCESS by way of TCRdb, which keeps in-frame sequences with V and J called. Part of the clones is missing from these tables; in studies checked, under half for an unresolved V gene and the rest for unknown reasons. In all, the sample holds about 80,000 clones, and 65% to 90% of those were seen once. Clones ranked in the top ten supply over 1.5% of the sample. What the authors observed across the whole study: In the 0.1-3.0 mg/kg groups, partial responders were among the patients with the lowest normalized peripheral clonal expansion, particularly in CD8+ T cells. After ivuxolimab, expanded clones were on average more numerous among CD8+ T cells than among CD4+ T cells. Low levels of normalized T-cell clonal expansion were also shown by some nonresponding patients. Clonal expansion of both CD4+ and CD8+ blood T cells was observed from baseline to week 6 at doses 0.1 to 3.0 mg/kg. The antigen specificity of the peripheral T cells that underwent clonal expansion was not determined.

The chain uses TRBV5-6 and TRBJ2-2; the D gene is possibly TRBD1 or TRBD2, each agreeing over 5 bases. Sequencing used CD4+ or CD8+ T cells sorted from blood, obtained in a trial of the OX40 agonist ivuxolimab. The sequence derives from an adult with an advanced solid tumor such as melanoma, head and neck, liver or kidney cancer. The DNA sequence follows: TGTGCCAGCAGCCCACGGGGCCCGAACGGGGAGCTGTTTTTT. Translated, it reads CASSPRGPNGELFF.